This TCR beta chain derives from a study of cytomegalovirus exposure and HLA in healthy donors (dated by TCRdb to the late 2010s). Some background on the complete study: In an earlier analysis of approximately 500 of the donors, less than 350 Gb of sequence data and 117 million unique TCR beta sequences from roughly 200 million T cells were reported. About 280 gigabases of sequencing data and 70 million to 100 million unique TCR sequences were included in an early release covering roughly 600 HLA-typed donors. Of the 350 to 400 genotyped donors, roughly 80% fell in the genetic ancestry cluster associated with self-reported Caucasian donors. The study aimed to test whether cataloging public T cell receptors could reveal signatures of past pathogen exposure. The study profiled the T cell repertoires of 550 to 700 subjects by immunosequencing and related them to cytomegalovirus serostatus. A separate validation cohort of over a hundred different subjects was used in addition to the 666-subject first cohort. The study combined high-throughput TCR immunosequencing, statistical association of individual TCRs with disease status, and machine learning to predict cytomegalovirus infection status. In a later analysis, previously published TCR beta repertoires from 550 to 700 donors were re-analyzed and high-resolution HLA genotyping was added so that TCR occurrence patterns could be studied. The later analysis used no new phenotypic data to find candidate immune exposures, relying instead on TCR beta sequences and their occurrence across donors. An earlier analysis of nearly 600 of the donors applied high-throughput TCR beta sequencing to assess whether each TCR beta V gene segment acted as functional or pseudogenic. Donor age, sex, ethnicity and CMV serostatus were compiled alongside the repertoire data. A later genetic analysis used genome-wide SNP genotypes for about three fifths of the 666 donors, treating that subset as a discovery cohort. All discovery cohort repertoires had been generated on a single sequencing platform. HLA typing covered class I and class II loci at four-digit resolution. Typing coverage differed by locus: A, B, C, DRB1 and DQB1 were typed in about 629-640 donors, DQA1 in roughly 500, DPA1 in around 600, and DPB1 in 400 to 480. Roughly 5 DR-DQ haplotypes were handled as single units for association and clustering because linkage in the cohort was strong. Among about 410 genotyped donors of the cohort, an average of approximately 200,000 unique TCR beta nucleotide sequences was sequenced per donor, of which about 18% were non-productive.

In total, 600 or so healthy bone marrow donors made up the cohort. At the time of sampling, every cohort member was nominally healthy, though immune exposures that went unrecorded were likely present. The donor tested CMV seronegative and was one of the 352 seronegative cohort members. A peripheral blood sample was collected from each donor, and TCR beta sequencing was performed on peripheral blood mononuclear cells. The Qiagen DNeasy Blood Extraction Kit was used to extract genomic DNA from the blood cell samples. The germline V end is reduced by 11 bases and the J end by 11 bases; junction bases left unmatched: 20. Spanning cysteine to phenylalanine, the CDR3 consists of 14 amino acids. CDR3 DNA only is kept here, 42 bases in frame from base 1. The germline V gene (reference sequence) supplies CDR1 SEHNR and CDR2 FQNEAQ. Results and caveats for the whole study, not just this receptor: The 87-base-pair reads could not distinguish some IMGT-functional V segments, including TRBV6-2 and TRBV6-3, so those segments were excluded. For the cohort, immune exposure information was limited to CMV serostatus. In the study, approximately 160 TCR beta chains were listed as associated with cytomegalovirus. Specific HLA alleles were associated with 16,951 TCR beta sequences at a false discovery rate of 0.05 in a later analysis. Linkage disequilibrium might explain the correlated functional status among segregating V segments, but an unknown experimental factor could not be excluded. Because HLA typing was missing for some donors at each locus, association tests included only the typed subset. Only TCR beta chains were sequenced in this cohort, and the absence of alpha or paired-chain data limited detectable features. Roughly uniform sequencing depth across donors was assumed in presence/absence analyses, although this assumption may not hold. Because counts were too low, under 20 rarely observed V segments, including chromosome 9 orphons, were left out of the earlier analysis of a few hundred of the donors. Most CMV-associated TCR beta chains appeared to be HLA-restricted in a later analysis, and the HLA associations seemed to be driven largely by CMV exposure. A further reported finding was that TCR beta sequences accurately predicted the HLA-A and HLA-B alleles for most subjects in the first cohort. Compared with equally common non-associated chains, HLA-associated TCR beta chains in a later analysis were more clonally expanded and had lower generation probabilities. In a later analysis, the rate of TCR association differed among HLA loci, with DRB1 alleles having the most associated TCRs and HLA-C alleles having the fewest. A cluster of highly shared sequence variants was judged likely to be a technical artifact of the sequencing pipeline. A few of the identified cytomegalovirus-associated TCR beta chains were confirmed in vitro to be specific for cytomegalovirus antigens. In an earlier analysis of roughly 500 of the donors, most TCR beta V segments appeared in productive rearrangements about 87% or about 30% of the time, broadly matching IMGT annotations. A later genetic analysis reported fewer N-insertions in productive TCRs among donors in an Asian-associated ancestry cluster than the roughly 620-donor mean. In a later genetic analysis, a missense DCLRE1C variant was associated with V-gene and J-gene trimming of TCR beta chains, and the association was replicated in an independent cohort. Most TCR sequences were observed very rarely across donors, whereas some public TCRs were present in many individuals. In a later analysis, several top co-occurrence clusters were reported to appear linked to parvovirus B19, influenza, CMV and Epstein-Barr virus. The classifier was reported to diagnose cytomegalovirus status with high specificity and sensitivity in both the original cohort and the validation cohort. Strong co-occurrence of HLA alleles, especially DR and DQ, made assigning TCR associations to individual alleles difficult. The authors suggested that the approach could potentially be extended to other disease states and immunological phenotypes.

The library was made by the immunoSEQ multiplex PCR assay. The multiplex PCR relied on a mix of 60 forward primers for TCR Vbeta segments and 13 reverse primers for TCR Jbeta segments. The CDR3 region of rearranged TCR beta genes was amplified from genomic DNA by a multiplex PCR assay. On the Illumina HiSeq System, the amplified TCR beta libraries were sequenced as 87-base-pair reads. The authors' pipeline ran thus. A later analysis tallied some 79 million unique TCR beta chains across the 640 or so repertoires, and approximately 12 million of those chains were shared by two or more donors. Raw reads were error-corrected and collapsed into unique sequences with a nearest-neighbor algorithm that merged closely related sequences to remove PCR and sequencing errors. V, D and J gene segments were assigned by aligning CDR3 sequences to IMGT reference sequences. For a sequence to be retained, a match of at least six nucleotides was required to both a V gene segment and a J gene segment. A rearrangement counted as productive if the CDR3 had no stop codons and remained in frame with V and J, and every other rearrangement counted as non-productive. Following IMGT convention, CDR3 was defined as the stretch from the second conserved V-encoded cysteine to the conserved J-encoded phenylalanine. Sequences without an unambiguous match to a single V gene segment were excluded from the earlier analysis of approximately 560 of the donors. An earlier analysis of approximately 590 of the donors called V segments functional above 56.7% productive rearrangements and segregating when the between-donor standard deviation exceeded 5%. A statistical classification framework was built to diagnose cytomegalovirus status from the catalog of TCR beta chain sequences. In a later analysis, TCR nucleotide sequences were compared against IMGT/GENE-DB human TR gene sequences so that V and J genes could be assigned. Using the TCRdist pipeline, a later analysis assigned CDR3 sequences along with most-parsimonious VDJ recombination scenarios. In a later analysis, each TCR beta chain was defined by its CDR3 amino acid sequence together with its V-gene family, and reads without a unique V-gene family were excluded. In a later analysis, approximately 590 highly shared, low-generation-probability nucleotide sequences were removed to address suspected cross-contamination and a sequencing artifact. A later analysis calculated a clonal expansion index for each public chain from normalized within-repertoire ranks of inferred template counts. A later analysis computed generation probabilities with a VDJ recombination model fitted to out-of-frame rearrangements, and checked the results against IGoR. A later analysis scored TCR-TCR, TCR-HLA and TCR-CMV co-occurrence with hypergeometric tests, applying a repertoire-size bias correction to TCR pairs. False discovery rates were estimated in a later analysis by permuting HLA or CMV assignments 20 times. In a later analysis, co-occurring TCRs were grouped using DBSCAN, and TCRdist sequence similarity was added for clustering within HLA-allele-positive subsets. Co-occurrence clustering excluded repertoires with fewer than 30,000 or more than 120,000 public chains, plus five with anomalous nucleotide sharing. TCRdb obtained this table from immuneACCESS and retained in-frame rearrangements with V and J assigned. These tables miss some clones; where compared with another copy, unresolved V genes account for less than half of the shortfall, and the remainder is unexplained. V and J calls and clone size come straight from that table; D and trimming were deduced from the DNA. A total of about 130,000 clones appear in this sample, under 90% of them only once. The leading ten clones occupy around 0.67% of the sample.

In the case of this clone: What antigen it recognizes has not been identified. Base qualities are missing; no much larger clone stands one base away.

Sample: PBMCs. The sequence was collected from a man younger than 35 in good health and CMV-seronegative. The rearrangement joined TRBV7-9 to TRBJ1-2; 7 nucleotides in the junction match TRBD1. For the CDR3, the sequence is CAGDRTGVRRWYTF. At the DNA level, the sequence is TGTGCCGGCGACAGAACAGGGGTGAGGCGATGGTACACCTTC.